Below, 11 T cell receptor beta chains from the same sample are listed, as sequenced in a study of cytomegalovirus exposure and HLA in healthy donors. PCR involved 60 Vbeta and 13 Jbeta primers. Repertoires were generated with immunoSEQ multiplex PCR, while TCRdb's copy carries only in-frame clones and drops some. There are under 300,000 clones in the sample; about 66% occur only once, and roughly 2.4% lies in the top ten. Sequencing input: PBMCs. Source of these receptors: a female donor in good health and CMV-seronegative.

The genes are TRBV5-1 and TRBJ2-3, with TRBD1 identical over 7 bases. Germline CDR1 and CDR2: SGHRS and YFSETQ. This CDR3 region has 16 residues. Trimming at V came to 0 bases and at J to 1 base, leaving 5 bases not matched to a gene. The CDR3 DNA sequence: TGCGCCAGCAGCTTGGGGCAGGGGGTCGGCACAGATACGCAGTATTTT. Amino acids: CASSLGQGVGTDTQYF.

J is TRBJ2-3 and V is TRBV28; D gene ambiguous. Trimming cost V 2 bases and J 2 bases, with 14 bases left between them. This CDR3 region has 16 residues. In germline, CDR1 is MDHEN, CDR2 SYDVKM. This CDR3 is CASSLGSSQATDTQYF. As DNA, the CDR3 is TGTGCCAGCAGTTTAGGGTCCAGTCAGGCCACAGATACGCAGTATTTT. The whole variable domain, filled in from reference TRBV28 and TRBJ2-3, reads DVKVTQSSRYLVKRTGEKVFLECVQDMDHENMFWYRQDPGLGLRLIYFSYDVKMKEKGDIPEGYSVSREKKERFSLILESASTNQTSMYLCASSLGSSQATDTQYFGPGTRLTVL.

This clone came up once. This chain links TRBV11-3 with TRBJ2-6; perhaps TRBD2 as D (6 bases). CDR1 and CDR2 from the germline V gene are SGHNT and YENEEA. The CDR3 totals 15 residues. V shed 2 bases and J shed 3 bases, with 8 bases lying between them. The CDR3 nucleotides read TGTGCCAGCAGCTTACAGGGAGGTGGGGCCAACGTCCTGACTTTC. The encoded protein is CASSLQGGGANVLTF.

The gene calls are TRBV18 and TRBJ2-3, with TRBD2 matching over 13 bases. Germline-derived CDR1 and CDR2 are KGHSH and LQKENI. The CDR3 loop spans 16 amino acids. Losses at the gene ends were 3 bases for V and 3 bases for J; bases not matched to a gene: 3. The CDR3 DNA sequence: TGTGCCAGCTCACCCGGGGGACTAGCGGGAACAGATACGCAGTATTTT. Amino acid sequence: CASSPGGLAGTDTQYF.

The CDR3 loop reads CASSFRGGAAQDTQYF. As DNA, the CDR3 is TGTGCCAGCAGCTTCCGAGGGGGCGCCGCACAAGATACGCAGTATTTT. The chain recombines TRBV5-4 with TRBJ2-3; 7 positions agree with TRBD1. The germline CDR1 and CDR2 sequences are SGHNT and YYREEE (reference sequence). The V gene end was trimmed by 2 bases and the J gene end by 5 bases; junction bases not matched to a gene: 11. The CDR3 has 16 residues. Complete variable domain (other parts from reference TRBV5-4 and TRBJ2-3): ETGVTQSPTHLIKTRGQQVTLRCSSQSGHNTVSWYQQALGQGPQFIFQYYREEENGRGNFPPRFSGLQFPNYSSELNVNALELDDSALYLCASSFRGGAAQDTQYFGPGTRLTVL.

This sequence joins TRBV30 and TRBJ2-1, with 8 bases fitting TRBD2. Per the germline V gene, CDR1 is GTSNPN and CDR2 is SVGIG (reference sequence). V lost 1 base and J lost 6; bases outside the gene matches: 5. This CDR3 region has 14 residues. The CDR3 protein is CAWSEAGVLNEQFF. The DNA for the CDR3 is TGTGCCTGGAGTGAAGCGGGAGTACTCAATGAGCAGTTCTTC.

This clone was picked up one time. The CDR3 DNA reads as TGCGCCAGCAGCTTGACTACAAGCACTGAAGCTTTCTTT. Translating gives CASSLTTSTEAFF. The chain recombines TRBV5-1 with TRBJ1-1; D uncertain. Germline V lookup: CDR1 SGHRS, CDR2 YFSETQ. V dropped 1 base and J dropped 4 bases, with 8 bases sitting between them. This CDR3 is built from 13 residues.

This clone was seen only a few times. DNA of the CDR3: TGTGCCAGCAGTTTAATGGGGGACAGTTCAGCTGGCTACACCTTC. Translated: CASSLMGDSSAGYTF. This chain connects TRBV27 to TRBJ1-2; TRBD1 agrees at 7 bases. Germline assignment: CDR1 MNHEY and CDR2 SMNVEV (reference sequence). This CDR3 region has 15 residues. V lost 2 bases, J lost 7 bases, and 10 bases stayed unmatched.

On this clone itself: A read error may produce the germline difference seen at one junction end. The chain carries TRBV15 and TRBJ2-7, with 8 bases aligning to TRBD2. This CDR3 is 16 amino acids long. Germline CDR1 and CDR2: LNHNV and YYDKDF (reference sequence). In nucleotides, the CDR3 is TGTGCCGCCAGCAGATCGCCGGGGAGCGGGGGCTACGAGCAGTACTTC. Protein: CAASRSPGSGGYEQYF.

The chain is built from TRBV11-2 and TRBJ2-3, with TRBD1 as a possible D gene (6 bases). The CDR3 covers 16 residues. The germline V gene has CDR1 SGHAT and CDR2 FQNNGV. Trimming took off 4 bases at V and 7 bases at J, with 21 bases between the two ends. The CDR3 nucleotides read TGTGCCAGCAGCTCCATTATACAGGGCCCTAATCATACGCAGTATTTT. It translates to CASSSIIQGPNHTQYF.

This clone was recorded a few times. The chain employs TRBV6-1 and TRBJ2-7, with TRBD2 matching over 9 bases. The CDR3 is 17 amino acids. The V gene end was trimmed by 3 bases and the J gene end by 2 bases; junction bases not matched to a gene: 11. Germline CDR1 reads MNHNS; CDR2 reads SASEGT. This chain's CDR3 is CASSELKSGRPTYEQYF. The CDR3 bases are TGTGCCAGCAGTGAGCTAAAAAGCGGGAGGCCTACCTACGAGCAGTACTTC.